This TCR beta chain derives from a study of cytomegalovirus exposure and HLA in healthy donors. The primer mix had 60 Vbeta and 13 Jbeta primers. Data came from immunoSEQ multiplex PCR; TCRdb stores just in-frame clones and leaves some out. In the table there are about 160,000 clones, roughly four fifths of which are singletons. There are a few counts of this clone. Looked up from germline, CDR1 is SGHDN and CDR2 is FVKESK. V dropped 1 base and J dropped 9 bases, with 7 bases sitting between them. The CDR3 is 12 residues long. The V and J genes are TRBV14 and TRBJ2-1; D remains ambiguous. The clonotype was recovered from a man aged 40-49 years in good health and CMV-seronegative. Material for sequencing was PBMCs. The CDR3: CASSQGSGEQFF. Written as DNA, the CDR3 is TGTGCCAGCAGCCAAGGGTCGGGTGAGCAGTTCTTC.